The clone carrying this T cell receptor (beta chain) occurred many times. Its antigen is undetermined. The source of the sample is a study of tumor and adjacent non-tumor tissue in lung cancer. Study information: There were some 12 adenocarcinoma, 2 squamous cell carcinoma and 1 small cell lung cancer cases. Patients were aged about 31 to 85, approximately ten men and a handful of women, stage I to III. About 4.2 million productive TCRbeta reads were obtained per sample on average.

Study findings and constraints: TCR diversity was significantly greater in tumor than normal lung tissue.

A modified ARM-PCR protocol with three rounds of nested PCR amplified TCRbeta. TCRdb ran MiXCR on the multiplex PCR reads and lists one entry per CDR3 protein. The profile shows approximately 90,000 distinct CDR3 sequences, 65% to 75% of them singletons. No cell sorting was done before RNA was extracted from the tissue. CDR1 SGHRS and CDR2 YFSETQ come from the germline V gene. CDR3 size: 13 residues. V was clipped by 6 bases and J by 7 bases; unmatched bases: 9. The sequence came from a man aged 55 to 70 with non-small cell lung cancer. The gene calls are TRBV5-1 and TRBJ2-7, with 8 bases identical to TRBD1. The sequenced sample was lung tumor tissue. The CDR3 spells CASTGTGAMEQYF. The CDR3 DNA reads TGCGCCAGCACCGGGACAGGAGCTATGGAGCAGTACTTC.